This T cell receptor beta chain was captured in a study of T cells expressing NK-cell markers. Per the germline V gene, CDR1 is SGDLS and CDR2 is YYNGEE. The length of the CDR3 is 17 residues. TCRdb reprocessed the 5' RACE reads and reports one entry per CDR3 protein, with no DNA. The sample includes about 390,000 distinct CDR3 sequences. The sequenced sample was blood T cells: a sorted CD56 or NKG2C T cell subset, CD4+ or CD8+ T cells, or bulk PBMC T cells (not recorded which). V usage is TRBV9 and J usage is TRBJ2-7; lacking DNA, the TRBD2 call made by TCRdb goes unchecked. The receptor's source is a woman between 50 and 59 years old in good health. CDR3 loop: CASSFSPLGSGYYEQYF.